The source of this TCR beta chain is a study of CD8+CD57+ T cells in acquired aplastic anemia. Patients picked for sequencing had shown CD8+CD57+ cell expansion detected by flow cytometry. Every patient presented with severe acquired aplastic anemia. Prior therapy had not been administered to any patient at the time of blood sampling. This clonotype was recorded at least ten times. Antigen unknown. Per the germline V gene, CDR1 is LGHNA and CDR2 is YNFKEQ. The V end was cut by 5 bases, the J end by 0 bases, with 11 bases between. The CDR3 sequence is 14 residues long. Study findings and constraints: Overlapping CD8+ CDR3 repertoires of patients and controls contained approximately 29 shared sequences. Levels of CD8+ Simpson's diversity were not significantly distinct in patients versus controls.

Genomic DNA acted as the template from which TCR beta VDJ combination and CDR3 sequence profiling were carried out. TCRdb re-analysed the reads in MiXCR, keeping a single row per CDR3 protein. The profile shows some 160,000 distinct CDR3 sequences, 40% to 60% of them singletons. The sequenced material came from sorted CD4+, CD8+, or CD8+CD57+ T cells (not recorded which) from PBMCs. The sequence came from a human donor with aplastic anemia. The chain uses TRBV4-2 and TRBJ2-7; the D is unclear. CDR3 protein: CASSDRTVSYEQYF. CDR3 sequence (DNA): TGTGCCAGCAGCGACCGGACGGTCTCCTACGAGCAGTACTTC.